The clone carrying this T cell receptor (beta chain) was detected many times. The sample is drawn from a study of spatial heterogeneity in lung cancer. Study-wide background: Detection of beta-chain sequences consistently exceeded that of alpha-chain sequences. Each distinct TCR and UMI combination averaged more than ten appearances in raw reads.

Time point given: sample taken at primary tumor resection. Whole RNA from tumor, nontumor lung or frozen PBMC was sequenced unsorted. The 72 donors had untreated early-stage non-small cell lung cancer. TCRdb used MiXCR to reprocess the 5' RACE reads, holding one entry per CDR3 protein. The table includes about 82,000 distinct CDR3 sequences, roughly 12% detected once. The sample here was PBMCs, taken at surgery. This TCR derives from a male donor with early-stage non-small cell lung cancer.

The DNA for the CDR3 is TGTGCCAGCAGCTTAGCGGTGTCCCAAGAGACCCAGTACTTC. Translated: CASSLAVSQETQYF. The V and J genes are TRBV5-4 and TRBJ2-5, with D tentatively TRBD2 (5 bases). Trimming took 2 bases from V and 1 from J, leaving 9 bases between them. The CDR3 has 14 amino acids. The germline gives CDR1 SGHNT, CDR2 YYREEE (reference sequence).